These 22 T cell receptor beta chains were sequenced from one sample in a study of regulatory T cells in long-lasting Graves disease. HTBI primers from iRepertoire and Arm-PCR of CDR3 regions yielded the TCR beta libraries. MiXCR was run by TCRdb on the multiplex PCR reads, yielding one entry per CDR3 protein. Of 350,000 to 550,000 distinct CDR3 sequences listed, 13% to 15% were seen once; the top ten hold around a sixth. Time point denoted: newly diagnosed GD, antithyroid drugs for less than 3 months. Following extraction of RNA from PBMCs, that RNA was used to make the TCR library. Separately, the same data were catalogued under a study of T cells in Graves' hyperthyroidism and ophthalmopathy.

Sample: peripheral blood mononuclear cells (PBMCs), taken at new diagnosis, from a patient treated with antithyroid drugs. These receptors were obtained from a woman between 45 and 65 years old with Graves disease.

This clonotype was counted at least ten times. The rearrangement joins TRBV11-1 to TRBJ2-7; TRBD2 might be the D (6 bases). Trimming stripped 5 bases from V and 3 bases from J, with 17 bases between. The CDR3 is made up of 15 amino acids. Looked up from germline, CDR1 is SGHAT and CDR2 is FQDESV (reference sequence). Here the CDR3 DNA reads TGTGCCAGCAGCCCTAGCGTTCCTAAGATCTACGAGCAGTACTTC. Its protein product is CASSPSVPKIYEQYF.

This clonotype has just a few counts. The chain has TRBV18 and TRBJ2-1; D unclear. Trimming shortened V by 6 bases and J by 0 bases, and 9 bases separated the two germline ends. Looked up from germline, CDR1 is KGHSH and CDR2 is LQKENI. This CDR3 region has 14 residues. Written as DNA, the CDR3 is TGTGCCAGCTCCCCCCCTGTCTCCTACAATGAGCAGTTCTTC. Its protein is CASSPPVSYNEQFF.

This clonotype was seen many times. The V call is TRBV20-1, the J call TRBJ1-1, with D possibly matching TRBD1 (5 bases). CDR1 and CDR2 from the germline V gene are DFQATT and SNEGSKA (reference sequence). Between the trimmed V and J ends, which lost 3 bases and 9 bases, there was a span of 17 bases. CDR3 length: 13 amino acids. The CDR3 nucleotides read TGCAGTGCTAGTTGGGCCGGGACCCTGAAAGCTTTCTTT. Translated: CSASWAGTLKAFF.

This clonotype was seen repeatedly, ten times or more. V is TRBV6-1 and J is TRBJ1-5; the D is unclear. CDR1 is MNHNS and CDR2 is SASEGT in the germline V gene. This CDR3 has 14 amino acids. Trimming pared 2 bases from V and 7 bases from J, leaving 12 bases between. Here the CDR3 DNA reads TGTGCCAGCAGTGAATTCTTGATTAGGCAGCCCCAGCATTTT. Translating gives CASSEFLIRQPQHF.

The chain combines TRBV5-1 with TRBJ1-1; 7 nucleotides agree with TRBD1. This CDR3 is built from 15 residues. The germline gives CDR1 SGHRS, CDR2 YFSETQ. V dropped 4 bases and J dropped 1; count of bases not matched to a gene: 7. The CDR3 protein is CASSTPTGSNTEAFF. The CDR3 DNA follows: TGCGCCAGCAGCACGCCGACAGGGTCGAACACTGAAGCTTTCTTT.

J is TRBJ2-2 and V is TRBV19, with D perhaps TRBD1 (6 bases). V shed 5 bases and J shed 3 bases, with 19 bases lying between them. CDR3 length: 17 residues. From germline, CDR1 is LNHDA and CDR2 SQIVND (reference sequence). The chain's CDR3 is CASSSQRTGTHTGELFF. The CDR3 DNA sequence: TGTGCCAGTAGTTCTCAGAGAACAGGGACCCACACCGGGGAGCTGTTTTTT.

In its sample, this clonotype was seen a few times. The V call is TRBV29-1, the J call TRBJ2-3; 14 bases are a match to TRBD2. The CDR3 loop spans 17 amino acids. J was trimmed by 3 bases and V by 5 bases; bases with no gene match: 10. The germline gives CDR1 SQVTM, CDR2 ANQGSEA. Written as DNA, the CDR3 is TGCAGCGTTATGGGACTAGCGGGAGCAGGGCAGACAGATACGCAGTATTTT. This translates into CSVMGLAGAGQTDTQYF.

The genes are TRBV6-1 and TRBJ1-3; maybe TRBD1 (5 bases). V lost 8 bases to trimming and J lost 4 bases, with 12 bases between them. The CDR3 runs 13 residues. The germline CDR1 and CDR2 sequences are MNHNS and SASEGT. The CDR3 reads CASAGGLGNTIYF. For the CDR3, the DNA is TGTGCCAGCGCGGGGGGTCTCGGAAACACCATATATTTT.

This clonotype was seen only a few times. The V call is TRBV27, the J call TRBJ1-2, with 8 bases matching TRBD1. The CDR3 has 17 residues. With V trimmed by 3 bases and J by 1 base, 10 bases remained unmatched. CDR1 is MNHEY, CDR2 SMNVEV, per germline (reference sequence). The CDR3: CASSFTNRQGINYGYTF. The CDR3 bases are TGTGCCAGCAGTTTTACAAATAGACAGGGGATTAACTATGGCTACACCTTC.

This chain uses TRBV3-1 with TRBJ2-7; TRBD2 matches at 8 bases. The CDR3 runs 16 residues. V gave up 4 bases and J gave up 0 bases; unmatched junction bases: 8. Germline CDR1 LGHDT, CDR2 YNNKEL (reference sequence). The CDR3 is CASSLNSGISSYEQYF. CDR3 DNA: TGTGCCAGCAGCCTAAATAGCGGGATTAGCTCCTACGAGCAGTACTTC.

The genes are TRBV18 and TRBJ2-5; D may be TRBD1 (8 bases). The CDR3 totals 16 residues. The germline CDR1 and CDR2 sequences are KGHSH and LQKENI. The germline V and J ends were trimmed by 2 bases and 5 bases, with 18 bases remaining between them. The CDR3 region is CASSPGQGAAGETQYF. CDR3 coding DNA: TGTGCCAGCTCACCAGGGCAGGGGGCAGCGGGGGAGACCCAGTACTTC.

This clonotype was counted at least ten times. The V gene is TRBV28, the J gene TRBJ2-7; TRBD2 is a possible D gene (6 bases). V lost 5 bases, J lost 2 bases, and 13 bases lay in between. The CDR3 runs to 14 residues. Germline values: CDR1 MDHEN, CDR2 SYDVKM. Here the CDR3 DNA reads TGTGCCAGCAGTGGGGGAGGTAGCGCCTACGAGCAGTACTTC. It yields the protein CASSGGGSAYEQYF.

This clonotype appeared many times. The gene calls are TRBV7-2 and TRBJ2-1; a possible D gene is TRBD2 (5 bases). Deletions cut 2 bases from V and 9 bases from J, with 17 bases between. This CDR3 has 15 amino acids. Germline CDR1 and CDR2: SGHTA and FQGNSA. CDR3 nucleotides: TGTGCCAGCAGCTTATTTCCGGGAATTCCGGGTGAGCAGTTCTTC. Protein: CASSLFPGIPGEQFF.

The table lists this clonotype with many counts. The CDR3 region is CASKGFNRETQYF. The CDR3 coding sequence is TGTGCCAGCAAAGGGTTTAACCGAGAGACCCAGTACTTC. J is TRBJ2-5 and V is TRBV6-1; D ambiguous. CDR3 length equals 13 residues. In germline, CDR1 is MNHNS, CDR2 SASEGT. V was clipped by 7 bases and J by 4 bases, with 13 bases between them.

The chain employs TRBV19 and TRBJ2-7; D might be TRBD2 (5 bases). Germline CDR1 LNHDA, CDR2 SQIVND (reference sequence). The CDR3 spans 12 residues. The V gene lost 5 bases and the J gene lost 7 bases, with 12 bases spanning the gap. In DNA, the CDR3 is TGTGCCAGTAGTTTCCGGGGAAGGGAGCAGTACTTC. Protein: CASSFRGREQYF. Full variable domain (missing parts from reference TRBV19 and TRBJ2-7): DGGITQSPKYLFRKEGQNVTLSCEQNLNHDAMYWYRQDPGQGLRLIYYSQIVNDFQKGDIAEGYSVSREKKESFPLTVTSAQKNPTAFYLCASSFRGREQYFGPGTRLTVT.

This clonotype was observed a handful of times. This rearrangement joins TRBV19 to TRBJ1-4, with a possible D match to TRBD1 (6 bases). This CDR3 region has 16 residues. Germline V lookup: CDR1 LNHDA, CDR2 SQIVND (reference sequence). Trimming took 5 bases from V and 8 from J, leaving 21 bases between them. The CDR3 region has the DNA TGTGCCAGTAGTCCCCCGGATGCGGGGGGCAAGGAAAAACTGTTTTTT. This gives the protein CASSPPDAGGKEKLFF.

The rearrangement joins TRBV28 to TRBJ1-4; TRBD1 is a possible D gene (5 bases). The CDR3 totals 20 residues. V was cut by 5 bases and J by 0 bases, with 25 bases left in between. CDR1 is MDHEN and CDR2 is SYDVKM in the germline V gene. The CDR3 loop is CASSLTLWDRFYATNEKLFF. The CDR3 nucleotides read TGTGCCAGCAGTCTGACCCTCTGGGACCGATTCTATGCAACTAATGAAAAACTGTTTTTT.

This clonotype was seen repeatedly, ten times or more. V usage is TRBV7-3 and J usage is TRBJ2-5; either TRBD1 or TRBD2 may supply D (5 bases each). V dropped 3 bases and J dropped 2 bases, with 10 bases sitting between them. This CDR3 is built from 14 residues. The germline gives CDR1 SGHTA, CDR2 FQGTGA. Here the CDR3 DNA reads TGTGCCAGCAGCTTCACTGGGGGACAAGAGACCCAGTACTTC. Protein product: CASSFTGGQETQYF.

About this clonotype: With a far larger clone one base away, a read error is the likely cause. V gene TRBV11-2 combines with J gene TRBJ2-5; TRBD2 matches at 9 bases. The J call may be mistaken, given a closer DNA end match to TRBJ2-1. Looked up from germline, CDR1 is SGHAT and CDR2 is FQNNGV. The CDR3 covers 15 residues. CDR3 bases: TGTGTCAGCAGCTTAGTAGCGGGAGCGGGCAATGAGCAGTTCTTC. Translating gives CVSSLVAGAGNEQFF.

This clonotype was seen ten or more times. The chain has TRBV6-2 or TRBV6-3 and TRBJ2-7; the D gene is possibly TRBD1 (6 bases). Germline CDR1 MNHEY, CDR2 SVGEGT. V shed 6 bases and J shed 4 bases, with 19 bases lying between them. This CDR3 contains 15 residues. In DNA, the CDR3 is TGTGCCAGCAGGCATACAGGGCCGGGCCCTTACGAGCAGTACTTC. This gives the protein CASRHTGPGPYEQYF.

This clonotype appeared many times. The genes are TRBV12-3 or TRBV12-4 and TRBJ2-1, with 7 bases matching TRBD1. The CDR3 totals 15 residues. V was pared by 5 bases and J by 4 bases, with 8 bases of the junction left unmatched. CDR3 region: CASSAQGTPYNEQFF. In nucleotides, the CDR3 is TGTGCCAGCAGTGCACAGGGGACGCCGTACAATGAGCAGTTCTTC.

In the case of this clonotype: This could be a read error, since a much larger clone is one nucleotide away. The chain carries TRBV27 and TRBJ2-1, with a weak D call TRBD1 (6 bases). Trimming took off 8 bases at V and 4 bases at J, with 21 bases between the two ends. CDR1 and CDR2 from the germline V gene are MNHEY and SMNVEV (reference sequence). The CDR3 contains 16 residues. CDR3 in amino acids: CASHRSRGQGYNEQFF. The CDR3 nucleotides are TGTGCCAGCCACCGTTCTAGAGGTCAGGGGTACAATGAGCAGTTCTTC.